The entry below describes one TCR beta chain. The length of the CDR3 is 15 residues. Germline trimming cut 6 bases from V and 4 bases from J; bases unmatched to any gene: 6. Germline V gene lookup returns CDR1 MNHEY and CDR2 SVGEGT. The data originate from a study of blood T cell repertoires in COVID-19. The overall study: From the United States, Italy and Spain came samples of acute and convalescent COVID-19. In each case, the material was cDNA or gDNA derived from T cells, B-cell-depleted T cells, or PBMCs.

As processed by the authors: Researchers report that nucleated cell counts were estimated from reference gene primer amplification. Generated by immunoSEQ multiplex PCR, the TCRdb table keeps only in-frame clones and is missing some. Clonal size and the V and J genes are those of that table, whereas D and trimming came from the DNA. This table holds 270,000 or so clones, about nine tenths found once. This chain joins TRBV6-2 or TRBV6-3 and TRBJ2-5; the match to TRBD1 covers 12 bases. The receptor was isolated from a woman aged 40-49 years who had recovered from COVID-19. Sequenced sample: peripheral blood. For the CDR3, the DNA is TGTGCCAGCAGCGCCGGGACAGGGGGCAGAGAGACCCAGTACTTC. Amino acids: CASSAGTGGRETQYF.